The source of this T cell receptor beta chain is a study of cytomegalovirus exposure and HLA in healthy donors. Study-level information: As an earlier analysis found, about 190 million T cells yielded 90 million to 140 million unique TCR beta sequences.

Comments on this clone: Its antigen is as yet unknown.

Primers included in the PCR were 60 Vbeta and 13 Jbeta primers. The protocol was immunoSEQ multiplex PCR, while the TCRdb copy is restricted to in-frame clones and leaves out a portion. The sample lists roughly 160,000 clones; roughly 80% were seen once. The CDR3 is made up of 15 amino acids. Germline trimming cut 5 bases from V and 4 bases from J; bases unmatched to any gene: 7. CDR1 and CDR2 from the germline V gene are LNHDA and SQIVND (reference sequence). General study findings and limits: Reportedly, a later analysis found an Asian-associated ancestry cluster had fewer N-insertions than the roughly 700-donor mean. Presence/absence analyses supposed approximately even sequencing depth among donors.

The V gene is TRBV19, the J gene TRBJ2-5; 10 bases are a match to TRBD1. What was sequenced was PBMCs. The clonotype originates from a man under 40 in good health and CMV-seronegative. In DNA form, the CDR3 reads TGTGCCAGTAGTGGCTTAGGACAGGGGGGAGAGACCCAGTACTTC. This codes for CASSGLGQGGETQYF.